This TCR beta chain came from a study of cytomegalovirus exposure and HLA in healthy donors. PCR was performed using 60 Vbeta and 13 Jbeta primers. Generated by immunoSEQ multiplex PCR, the TCRdb table keeps only in-frame clones and is missing some. Of approximately 82,000 clones in the sample, less than 65% were seen once. Per the germline V gene, CDR1 is MNHEY and CDR2 is SMNVEV (reference sequence). This CDR3 spans 15 amino acids. The V end was cut by 6 bases, the J end by 0 bases, with 12 bases between. Sequenced material: PBMCs. This chain connects TRBV27 to TRBJ1-3; D perhaps matches TRBD1 (6 bases). The source is a woman in her twenties or thirties in good health and CMV-seropositive. This chain's CDR3 is CASSQAGVSGNTIYF. The CDR3 DNA reads as TGTGCCAGCAGCCAGGCAGGGGTCTCTGGAAACACCATATATTTT.